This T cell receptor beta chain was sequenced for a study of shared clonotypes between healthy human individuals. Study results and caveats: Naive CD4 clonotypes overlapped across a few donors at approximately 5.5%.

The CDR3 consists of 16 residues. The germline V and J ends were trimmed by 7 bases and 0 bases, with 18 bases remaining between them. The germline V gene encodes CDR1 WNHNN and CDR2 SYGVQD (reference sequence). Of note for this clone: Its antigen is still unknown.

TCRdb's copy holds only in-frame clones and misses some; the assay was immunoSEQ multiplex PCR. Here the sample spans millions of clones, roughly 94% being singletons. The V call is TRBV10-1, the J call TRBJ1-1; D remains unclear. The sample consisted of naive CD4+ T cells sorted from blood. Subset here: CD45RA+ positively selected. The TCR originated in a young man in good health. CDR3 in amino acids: CASIGLQPPMNTEAFF. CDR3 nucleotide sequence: TGCGCCAGCATCGGACTACAGCCCCCGATGAACACTGAAGCTTTCTTT.